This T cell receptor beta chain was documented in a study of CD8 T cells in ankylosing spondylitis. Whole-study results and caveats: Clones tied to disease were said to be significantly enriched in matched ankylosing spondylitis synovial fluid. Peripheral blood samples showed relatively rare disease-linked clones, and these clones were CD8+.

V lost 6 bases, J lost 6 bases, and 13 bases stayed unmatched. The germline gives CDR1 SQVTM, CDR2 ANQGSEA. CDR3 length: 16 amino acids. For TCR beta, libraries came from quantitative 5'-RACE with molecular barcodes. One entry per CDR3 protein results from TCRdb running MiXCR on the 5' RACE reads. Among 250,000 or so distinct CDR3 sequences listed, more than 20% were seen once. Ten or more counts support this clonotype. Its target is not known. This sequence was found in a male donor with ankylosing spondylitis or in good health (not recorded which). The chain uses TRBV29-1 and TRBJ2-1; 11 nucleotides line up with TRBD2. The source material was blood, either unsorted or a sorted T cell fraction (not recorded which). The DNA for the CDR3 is TGCAGCGTGACCCGACTAGCGGGGCCCGGTGGCAATGAGCAGTTCTTC. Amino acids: CSVTRLAGPGGNEQFF.